The 3 T cell receptor beta chains below were found in one sample sequenced in a study of T cell responses to AZD1222 COVID-19 vaccine. The table came from immunoSEQ multiplex PCR; TCRdb's copy has only in-frame clones and leaves some out. The repertoire includes 250,000 or so clones, about 92% of them detected once, and about 0.5% sits in the top ten. Specimen: peripheral blood, collected on day 0 of AZD1222 vaccination. The receptors derive from an adult in good health.

V is TRBV28 and J is TRBJ1-2; a possible D gene is TRBD1 (6 bases). V shed 7 bases and J shed 5 bases, with 17 bases lying between them. Germline V gene lookup returns CDR1 MDHEN and CDR2 SYDVKM. The CDR3 is 14 residues long. CDR3 sequence (DNA): TGTGCCAGCACCTCACGGGGCAGGGGTTATGGCTACACCTTC. It specifies CASTSRGRGYGYTF.

V gene TRBV6-5 combines with J gene TRBJ2-5, with D perhaps being TRBD1 or TRBD2 (5 bases each). The germline V gene has CDR1 MNHEY and CDR2 SVGAGI. The CDR3 runs to 12 residues. V was shortened by 10 bases and J by 4 bases, with 13 bases between the two germline ends. CDR3 amino acids: CAIGALGETQYF. DNA for the CDR3: TGTGCCATCGGGGCTCTTGGAGAGACCCAGTACTTC.

V gene TRBV10-3 combines with J gene TRBJ2-7; 16 bases fit TRBD2. CDR3 length: 16 amino acids. Germline V gene lookup returns CDR1 ENHRY and CDR2 SYGVKD. V shed 4 bases and J 4 bases; nucleotides not matched to a gene: 4. CDR3 in DNA: TGTGCCATCAGTGGGGGGACTAGCGGGAGGGCATACGAGCAGTACTTC. This codes for CAISGGTSGRAYEQYF.